This TCR beta chain was captured by sequencing in a study of blood T cell repertoires in COVID-19. As for the study in general: Nucleic acid was either cDNA or gDNA, and it came from T cells, B-cell-depleted T cells, or PBMCs.

Participant reports of clinical history set cohort assignment. What the recovered Cohort 3 donors had was two negative PCRs, clearance, or symptom resolution. The V segment lost 6 bases and the J segment 5 bases; nucleotides outside the gene matches: 12. The length of the CDR3 is 15 residues. In germline, CDR1 is ENHRY, CDR2 SYGVKD. Study processing details: Amplification of reference gene primers was used by the study to estimate nucleated cell counts. Only in-frame clones appear in the TCRdb table, and some are missing; sequencing was by immunoSEQ multiplex PCR. V, J and clone size were drawn from that table, and D and trimming were deduced from the DNA. The data contain approximately 380,000 clones, around 90% of them seen just once; the ten biggest clones take up about 1.2%.

J is TRBJ2-7 and V is TRBV10-3, with 8 bases identical to TRBD1. The TCR was taken from a woman under 30 who had recovered from COVID-19. Sequencing was done on a sample of PBMCs or T cells enriched from blood (not recorded which). CDR3 protein: CAIRELYRGKDEQYF. As DNA, the CDR3 is TGTGCCATCAGAGAATTATACAGGGGGAAGGACGAGCAGTACTTC.